The 23 T cell receptor beta chains given below trace back to one sample, sequenced in a study of response to subunit inactivated influenza vaccine. TCRdb reprocessed the RT-PCR reads via MiXCR and lists one record per CDR3 protein. The table lists around 790,000 distinct CDR3 sequences, 21% of them singletons. Specimen: PBMCs from blood, collected 5 days after vaccination. These receptors were taken from a man in his fifties or sixties who received an inactivated influenza vaccine.

As DNA, the CDR3 is TGTGCCACCAGTGCCTCTAGATCAACCGGGGAGCTGTTTTTT. It encodes CATSASRSTGELFF. V is TRBV24-1 and J is TRBJ2-2; D not certain. Per germline, CDR1 KGHDR and CDR2 SFDVKD. V dropped 5 bases and J dropped 5 bases, with 11 bases sitting between them. The CDR3 extends over 14 amino acids.

This clonotype was detected a few times. The rearrangement links TRBV6-5 to TRBJ2-1, with 8 bases fitting TRBD1. V shed 4 bases and J 3 bases; nucleotides not matched to a gene: 8. This CDR3 has 16 amino acids. Per germline, CDR1 MNHEY and CDR2 SVGAGI. The CDR3, as DNA: TGTGCCAGCAGTTCTTGGGCGGGACAGGTCTACAATGAGCAGTTCTTC. Residues: CASSSWAGQVYNEQFF.

This clonotype has ten or more counts. This sequence joins TRBV29-1 and TRBJ2-1; D not resolved. Germline CDR1 SQVTM, CDR2 ANQGSEA. CDR3 length equals 8 residues. The CDR3 DNA reads TGCAGTACCGGTGAGCAGTTCTTC. This encodes CSTGEQFF.

This clonotype has only a few counts. The chain has TRBV9 and TRBJ2-7; TRBD2 matches at 7 bases. Germline CDR1 reads SGDLS; CDR2 reads YYNGEE. The CDR3 extends over 14 amino acids. J lost 3 bases, V lost 6 bases, and 9 bases had no gene match. Here the CDR3 DNA reads TGTGCCAGCAAGCCGAACCCTAGCGGCTACGAGCAGTACTTC. As protein: CASKPNPSGYEQYF.

This clonotype was observed a few times. The V and J genes are TRBV4-1 and TRBJ1-2; possibly TRBD1 for D (6 bases). CDR1 MGHRA and CDR2 YSYEKL come from the germline V gene. V lost 0 bases, J lost 3 bases, and 11 bases lay in between. CDR3 size: 15 residues. CDR3 coding DNA: TGCGCCAGCAGCCAAGATCAGGGGCCCTACTATGGCTACACCTTC. This gives the protein CASSQDQGPYYGYTF.

The chain uses TRBV7-8 and TRBJ2-2, with TRBD2 identical over 9 bases. This CDR3 spans 15 amino acids. Germline CDR1 and CDR2: SGHVS and FQNEAQ. The trim removed 7 bases at V and 1 base at J, leaving 4 bases unmatched. Here the CDR3 reads CASNVAGVNTGELFF. For the CDR3, the DNA is TGTGCCAGCAACGTAGCGGGAGTGAACACCGGGGAGCTGTTTTTT.

This clonotype came up a few times. The genes are TRBV4-1 and TRBJ2-1, with 9 bases that match TRBD1. Trimming took 1 base from V and 8 from J; bases not matched to a gene: 6. The CDR3 runs to 15 residues. Germline CDR1 and CDR2: MGHRA and YSYEKL. The CDR3 sequence: CASSQGDRDLDEQFF. The CDR3 DNA reads as TGCGCCAGCAGCCAAGGGGACAGGGACCTCGATGAGCAGTTCTTC.

CDR3 residues: CASSLLTSGTYEQFF. CDR3 DNA sequence: TGTGCCAGCAGCTTATTGACTAGCGGGACCTACGAGCAGTTCTTC. The J gene is TRBJ2-7, the V gene TRBV7-2; 11 nucleotides align to TRBD2. With the DNA end fitting TRBJ2-1 better, the J assignment may be wrong. The CDR3 loop spans 15 amino acids. CDR1 and CDR2 from the germline V gene are SGHTA and FQGNSA.

Ten or more counts support this clonotype. This sequence joins TRBV20-1 and TRBJ1-5, with D maybe TRBD1 (6 bases). Trimming shortened V by 6 bases and J by 1 base, and 13 bases separated the two germline ends. Germline values: CDR1 DFQATT, CDR2 SNEGSKA (reference sequence). CDR3 length equals 14 residues. This chain's CDR3 is CSADTGSSNQPQHF. Written as DNA, the CDR3 is TGCAGTGCGGACACAGGGTCCAGCAATCAGCCCCAGCATTTT.

V usage is TRBV12-3 or TRBV12-4 and J usage is TRBJ1-4, with TRBD1 as a possible D gene (6 bases). CDR3 size: 15 residues. V was pared by 0 bases and J by 4 bases, with 9 bases between. The CDR3 loop reads CASSLAAGVNEKLFF. CDR3 DNA: TGTGCCAGCAGTTTAGCGGCAGGGGTTAATGAAAAACTGTTTTTT.

V usage is TRBV30 and J usage is TRBJ1-6; D unresolved. Trimming removed 1 base at V and 6 bases at J, with 7 bases between. Per germline, CDR1 GTSNPN and CDR2 SVGIG (reference sequence). CDR3 length equals 13 residues. The CDR3 DNA is TGTGCCTGGAGTGAGCAGGCTAATTCACCCCTCCACTTT. Encoded protein: CAWSEQANSPLHF.

The chain combines TRBV12-3 or TRBV12-4 with TRBJ2-1; 8 nucleotides match TRBD1. CDR3 length: 14 residues. The V gene end was trimmed by 1 base and the J gene end by 7 bases; junction bases not matched to a gene: 3. Here the CDR3 reads CASSLGRDRNEQFF. The CDR3 bases are TGTGCCAGCAGTTTAGGAAGGGACAGGAATGAGCAGTTCTTC.

This sequence joins TRBV7-8 and TRBJ2-5, with 7 bases fitting TRBD1. V lost 5 bases to trimming and J lost 5 bases; unmatched junction nucleotides: 11. CDR3 length equals 15 residues. CDR1 is SGHVS, CDR2 FQNEAQ, per germline. CDR3 DNA: TGTGCCAGCAGCCCGCAGGGGGTCTTGGGGGAGACCCAGTACTTC. This gives the protein CASSPQGVLGETQYF.

This clonotype has a handful of counts. The V and J genes are TRBV4-2 and TRBJ2-1, with 10 bases matching TRBD2. With V trimmed by 1 base and J by 7 bases, 4 bases remained unmatched. From germline, CDR1 is LGHNA and CDR2 YNFKEQ. CDR3 length equals 15 residues. This chain's CDR3 is CASSQASGSRNEQFF. The CDR3 DNA reads as TGTGCCAGCAGCCAAGCTAGCGGGAGTCGGAATGAGCAGTTCTTC.

The sample holds a few counts of this clonotype. The rearrangement joins TRBV19 to TRBJ1-1, with 8 nucleotides matching TRBD1. Germline CDR1 reads LNHDA; CDR2 reads SQIVND (reference sequence). This CDR3 comprises 16 residues. The V segment lost 8 bases and the J segment 1 base; nucleotides outside the gene matches: 12. The CDR3 spells CASRPTGAQENTEAFF. CDR3 DNA: TGTGCCAGTCGACCGACAGGGGCCCAGGAGAACACTGAAGCTTTCTTT.

The V and J genes are TRBV5-1 and TRBJ2-5; D possibly matches TRBD1 or TRBD2 (5 bases each). The CDR3 totals 12 residues. The germline V gene encodes CDR1 SGHRS and CDR2 YFSETQ. The V end was cut by 6 bases, the J end by 5 bases, with 11 bases between. The CDR3 coding sequence is TGCGCCAGCACGGCAGGGAGCGAGACCCAGTACTTC. Protein product: CASTAGSETQYF.

This clonotype has at least ten counts. The V gene is TRBV20-1, the J gene TRBJ2-5, with TRBD2 identical over 8 bases. This CDR3 region has 14 residues. V lost 5 bases to trimming and J lost 4 bases; unmatched junction nucleotides: 9. Germline V CDR1 and CDR2: DFQATT, SNEGSKA (reference sequence). For the CDR3, the DNA is TGCAGTGCTGGGGGGACTAGTAGTAGAGAGACCCAGTACTTC. It specifies CSAGGTSSRETQYF.

The chain joins TRBV4-1 to TRBJ1-4; 7 nucleotides line up with TRBD1. The V segment lost 0 bases and the J segment 4 bases; nucleotides outside the gene matches: 5. CDR1 and CDR2 (germline): MGHRA, YSYEKL. CDR3 size: 16 residues. The CDR3 DNA is TGCGCCAGCAGCCAAGACGTTACAGGGGTTAATGAAAAACTGTTTTTT. Translated: CASSQDVTGVNEKLFF.

This clonotype occurred many times. The junction does not match germline at one end; this may be a read error. V usage is TRBV5-1 and J usage is TRBJ1-1; tentatively, D is TRBD1 (6 bases). Germline CDR1 SGHRS, CDR2 YFSETQ. The CDR3 has 14 amino acids. The CDR3 is CASSLGQGSTEAFF. CDR3 nucleotide sequence: TGTGCCAGCAGCTTAGGCCAGGGGAGCACTGAAGCTTTCTTT.

CDR3 bases: TGTGCCAGCAGCAGGGGGGGGGGACGGGACATTCAGTACTTC. This codes for CASSRGGGRDIQYF. V usage is TRBV5-6 and J usage is TRBJ2-4, with a weak D call TRBD2 (7 bases). Germline loops: CDR1 SGHDT, CDR2 YYEEEE. Trimming cost V 4 bases and J 8 bases, with 16 bases left between them. The CDR3 consists of 14 residues. Complete variable domain (other parts from reference TRBV5-6 and TRBJ2-4): DAGVTQSPTHLIKTRGQQVTLRCSPKSGHDTVSWYQQALGQGPQFIFQYYEEEERQRGNFPDRFSGHQFPNYSSELNVNALLLGDSALYLCASSRGGGRDIQYFGAGTRLSVL.

This clonotype has just a few counts. The chain uses TRBV9 and TRBJ2-3, with D perhaps TRBD1 or TRBD2 (6 bases each). V was shortened by 3 bases and J by 0 bases, with 14 bases between the two germline ends. This CDR3 has 16 amino acids. Germline loops: CDR1 SGDLS, CDR2 YYNGEE. CDR3 residues: CASSGLRGVSTDTQYF. The CDR3 coding sequence is TGTGCCAGCAGCGGCCTGAGGGGGGTGAGCACAGATACGCAGTATTTT.

This clonotype was observed once. This rearrangement joins TRBV7-8 to TRBJ2-7; maybe TRBD2 (5 bases). Trimming took 1 base from V and 7 from J, leaving 14 bases between them. The CDR3 extends over 14 amino acids. The germline V gene encodes CDR1 SGHVS and CDR2 FQNEAQ. CDR3: CASSLVGNPGEQYF. The CDR3 coding sequence is TGTGCCAGCAGCTTAGTGGGAAACCCGGGGGAGCAGTACTTC.

The table lists this clonotype with a few counts. The genes are TRBV24-1 and TRBJ2-2; no clear D. Trimming took off 5 bases at V and 6 bases at J, with 6 bases between the two ends. The CDR3 extends over 12 amino acids. Germline CDR1 is KGHDR and CDR2 is SFDVKD. The chain's CDR3 is CATSVAAGELFF. The CDR3 region has the DNA TGTGCCACCAGTGTGGCAGCCGGGGAGCTGTTTTTT.